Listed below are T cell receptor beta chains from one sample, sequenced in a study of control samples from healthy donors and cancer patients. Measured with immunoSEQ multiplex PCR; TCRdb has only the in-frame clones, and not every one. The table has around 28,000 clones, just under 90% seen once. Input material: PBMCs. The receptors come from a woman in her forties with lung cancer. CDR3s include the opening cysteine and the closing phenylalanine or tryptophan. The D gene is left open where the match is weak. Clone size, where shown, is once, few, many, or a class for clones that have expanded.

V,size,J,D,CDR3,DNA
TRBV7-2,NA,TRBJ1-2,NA,CASSFTFKYGYTF,TGTGCCAGCAGCTTTACCTTTAAGTATGGCTACACCTTC
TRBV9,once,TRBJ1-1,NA,CASSVGPEMNTEAFF,TGTGCCAGCAGCGTAGGACCAGAGATGAACACTGAAGCTTTCTTT
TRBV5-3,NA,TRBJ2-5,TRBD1,CARSRQGRIETQYF,TGTGCCAGAAGCCGACAGGGGAGGATTGAGACCCAGTACTTC
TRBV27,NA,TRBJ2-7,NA,CASSLSGLYEQYF,TGTGCCAGCAGTTTATCAGGCCTATACGAGCAGTACTTC
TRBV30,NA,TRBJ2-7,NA,CAWSKLGLGDDEQYF,TGTGCCTGGAGTAAACTAGGGCTGGGAGACGACGAGCAGTACTTC
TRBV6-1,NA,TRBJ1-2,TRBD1,CASSEGQGKGYTF,TGTGCCAGCAGTGAGGGACAGGGAAAAGGCTACACCTTC
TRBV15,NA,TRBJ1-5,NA,CATSEPVSGRGNQPQHF,TGTGCCACCAGCGAGCCGGTTTCGGGTAGAGGCAATCAGCCCCAGCATTTT
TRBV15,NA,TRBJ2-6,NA,CATSREGSNSGANVLTF,TGTGCCACCAGCAGAGAGGGCAGCAATTCTGGGGCCAACGTCCTGACTTTC
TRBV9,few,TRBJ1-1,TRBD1,CASRPPSRGMNTEAFF,TGTGCCAGCAGACCCCCCAGCAGGGGGATGAACACTGAAGCTTTCTTT
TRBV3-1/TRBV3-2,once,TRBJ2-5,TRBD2,CASSPPLAGDLQETQYF,TGTGCCAGCAGCCCGCCTCTAGCGGGGGACCTCCAAGAGACCCAGTACTTC